Shown below are 10 T cell receptor beta chains from a single sample sequenced in a study of T cells in Graves' hyperthyroidism and ophthalmopathy. Template material for amplifying TCR beta CDR3 regions consisted of RNA transcripts. First-round RT-PCR with HTBI primers amplified the TCR CDR3 region. Via MiXCR, TCRdb re-called the multiplex PCR reads, giving one row per CDR3 protein. Of hundreds of thousands of distinct CDR3 sequences in the sample, 14% were seen once. The specimen was blood. The source of these receptors is a young woman with Graves' hyperthyroidism.

This clonotype was seen many times. V is TRBV18 and J is TRBJ2-7, with unresolved D. CDR1 is KGHSH, CDR2 LQKENI, per germline. The V end was cut by 2 bases, the J end by 2 bases, with 10 bases between. The CDR3 loop spans 14 amino acids. CDR3 nucleotides: TGTGCCAGCTCACCAAGTCCCACAGCCTACGAGCAGTACTTC. Translated, it gives CASSPSPTAYEQYF. Together with reference TRBV18 and TRBJ2-7, the CDR3 gives the full variable domain: NAGVMQNPRHLVRRRGQEARLRCSPMKGHSHVYWYRQLPEEGLKFMVYLQKENIIDESGMPKERFSAEFPKEGPSILRIQQVVRGDSAAYFCASSPSPTAYEQYFGPGTRLTVT.

This clonotype was picked up a small number of times. This chain uses TRBV4-2 with TRBJ2-2; D is possibly TRBD1 or TRBD2 (5 bases each). Trimming took off 1 base at V and 3 bases at J, with 15 bases between the two ends. Germline-derived CDR1 and CDR2 are LGHNA and YNFKEQ. The CDR3 spans 17 residues. The CDR3 DNA reads as TGTGCCAGCAGCCAAGGACTATACGGGGCGCACACCGGGGAGCTGTTTTTT. Translating it yields CASSQGLYGAHTGELFF.

Ten or more counts support this clonotype. The V and J genes are TRBV2 and TRBJ1-1; D uncertain. This CDR3 has 13 amino acids. Trimming stripped 7 bases from V and 0 bases from J, with 9 bases between. CDR1 and CDR2 from the germline V gene are SNHLY and FYNNEI. CDR3 in DNA: TGTGCCAGCACACCCAGGATGAACACTGAAGCTTTCTTT. It is translated as CASTPRMNTEAFF.

This sequence joins TRBV4-3 and TRBJ1-2, with D possibly being TRBD1 (6 bases). V lost 2 bases, J lost 6 bases, and 19 bases lay in between. Germline V CDR1 and CDR2: LGHNA, YSLEER. CDR3 size: 16 residues. The CDR3 DNA is TGCGCCAGCAGCCAAAGTGTGACTGGATGGGGGCATGGCTACACCTTC. Amino acids: CASSQSVTGWGHGYTF.

This clonotype was seen ten or more times. The V call is TRBV2, the J call TRBJ2-7; 14 bases align to TRBD2. Germline CDR1 SNHLY, CDR2 FYNNEI. Trimming took 4 bases from V and 5 from J; bases not matched to a gene: 7. The CDR3 is made up of 16 amino acids. Here the CDR3 reads CASSGLGLAGEDEQYF. CDR3 bases: TGTGCCAGCAGTGGACTGGGACTAGCGGGAGAGGACGAGCAGTACTTC.

The J gene is TRBJ1-2, the V gene TRBV29-1; 7 positions agree with TRBD1. CDR1 is SQVTM and CDR2 is ANQGSEA in the germline V gene. The CDR3 length is 15 residues. After removal of 2 bases from V and 2 bases from J, the junction contained 8 bases not matched to a gene. The CDR3 coding sequence is TGCAGCGTTGAAAGTCATATACAGGGGAACTATGGCTACACCTTC. It yields the protein CSVESHIQGNYGYTF.

This clonotype was detected many times. The V gene is TRBV29-1, the J gene TRBJ2-5; D unclear. Germline V lookup: CDR1 SQVTM, CDR2 ANQGSEA. The CDR3 totals 13 residues. The V end was cut by 8 bases, the J end by 1 base, with 14 bases between. CDR3 sequence (DNA): TGCAGCATCCTACCACTACCCCAAGAGACCCAGTACTTC. Translating gives CSILPLPQETQYF.

As to this clonotype: A much larger clone is a single base away; this may be a read error. V gene TRBV2 combines with J gene TRBJ2-7, with 7 bases lining up with TRBD1. J lost 7 bases, V lost 7 bases, and 10 bases had no gene match. The CDR3 spans 13 residues. The germline V gene has CDR1 SNHLY and CDR2 FYNNEI. CDR3 loop: CASNPTGLNEQYF. CDR3 in DNA: TGTGCCAGCAATCCGACAGGGTTGAATGAGCAGTACTTC.

The V gene is TRBV30, the J gene TRBJ1-3; D is unresolved. CDR1 and CDR2 from the germline V gene are GTSNPN and SVGIG (reference sequence). This CDR3 contains 15 residues. The V end lost 0 bases, the J end lost 0 bases, and 9 bases lay between the germline ends. The CDR3 region is CAWSVGKSSGNTIYF. The CDR3 DNA reads TGTGCCTGGAGTGTAGGGAAGAGCTCTGGAAACACCATATATTTT.

This clonotype was detected only a few times. The genes are TRBV11-1 and TRBJ2-1; the D is unclear. There are 16 residues in the CDR3. CDR1 is SGHAT and CDR2 is FQDESV in the germline V gene (reference sequence). Trimming stripped 2 bases from V and 0 bases from J, with 11 bases between. The CDR3 protein is CASSLSSLGSYNEQFF. CDR3 bases: TGTGCCAGCAGCTTATCTTCGTTGGGCTCCTACAATGAGCAGTTCTTC.